The entry below gives a single T cell receptor (beta chain) sequence along with its context. It has no known antigen specificity. The sample holds no much larger clone one base away, and base qualities are not on file. The cohort was made up of 666 healthy bone marrow donors. At the time of sampling, all cohort members were nominally healthy, though unrecorded immune exposures were likely present. The donor tested CMV seronegative and was one of the 352 seronegative cohort members. A peripheral blood sample was collected from each donor, and TCR beta sequencing was performed on peripheral blood mononuclear cells. The Qiagen DNeasy Blood Extraction Kit was used to extract genomic DNA from the blood cell samples. These data belong to a study of cytomegalovirus exposure and HLA in healthy donors (dated by TCRdb to about 2017). With respect to the entire study: An earlier analysis of under 600 of the donors reported 250 to 350 Gb of sequence data and around 110 million unique TCR beta sequences from 150 million to 200 million T cells. Both class I and class II loci were covered by HLA typing, at four-digit resolution. Along with the roughly 670-subject first cohort, a separate validation cohort of 120 different subjects was used. Because of strong linkage in the cohort, 4 to 6 DR-DQ haplotypes were treated as single units for association and clustering. A later genetic analysis used genome-wide SNP genotypes for about three fifths of the 666 donors, treating that subset as a discovery cohort. The study combined high-throughput TCR immunosequencing, statistical association of individual TCRs with disease status, and machine learning to predict cytomegalovirus infection status. Rather than using new phenotypic data, the later analysis identified candidate immune exposures from TCR beta sequences and from how often those sequences occurred across donors. The study aimed to test whether cataloging public T cell receptors could reveal signatures of past pathogen exposure. An early release that covered several hundred HLA-typed donors contained approximately 300 gigabases of sequencing data and 65 million to 100 million unique TCR sequences. To decide whether each TCR beta V gene segment behaved as functional or pseudogenic, an earlier analysis of approximately 590 of the donors relied on high-throughput TCR beta sequencing. All discovery cohort repertoires had been generated on a single sequencing platform. Of the approximately 400 genotyped donors, about 80% fell in the genetic ancestry cluster associated with self-reported Caucasian donors. To study patterns of TCR occurrence, a later analysis re-analyzed previously published TCR beta repertoires from more than 550 donors and added high-resolution HLA genotyping. Among almost 400 genotyped donors of the cohort, an average of about 240,000 unique TCR beta nucleotide sequences were sequenced per donor, roughly 20% of them non-productive. Using immunosequencing, the study profiled T cell repertoires from about 620 subjects and related those repertoires to cytomegalovirus serostatus. Typing coverage varied by locus: about 629-630 donors for A, B, C, DRB1 and DQB1; approximately 560 for DQA1; more than 600 for DPA1; 450 to 480 for DPB1. Donor age, sex, ethnicity and CMV serostatus were collected together with the repertoire data. The paper as a whole reports these results and caveats: Only TCR beta chains were sequenced in this cohort, and the absence of alpha or paired-chain data limited detectable features. HLA typing was unavailable for some donors at each locus, so association tests used only the typed subset. Because the 87-base-pair reads could not distinguish some IMGT-functional V segments, including TRBV6-2 and TRBV6-3, those segments were excluded. Immune exposure information for the cohort was limited to CMV serostatus. A further reported finding was that TCR beta sequences accurately predicted the HLA-A and HLA-B alleles for most subjects in the first cohort. Compared with the roughly 700-donor mean, donors in an Asian-associated ancestry cluster had fewer N-insertions in productive TCRs, according to a later genetic analysis. Because counts were too low, some 16 rarely observed V segments, including chromosome 9 orphons, were excluded from the earlier analysis of 500 to 700 of the donors. The authors suggested that the approach could potentially be extended to other disease states and immunological phenotypes. An earlier analysis of some 590 of the donors showed that most TCR beta V segments appeared in productive rearrangements either about 87% or about 30% of the time, which broadly matched IMGT annotations. Across donors, most TCR sequences were observed very rarely, whereas some public TCRs were present in many individuals. In both the original and validation cohorts, the classifier was reported to diagnose cytomegalovirus status with high specificity and sensitivity. Assigning TCR associations to individual alleles was difficult when HLA alleles, especially DR and DQ, strongly co-occurred. In a later analysis, TCR association rates were found to vary across HLA loci, with the most associated TCRs seen for DRB1 alleles and the fewest for HLA-C alleles. V-gene and J-gene trimming of TCR beta chains was associated with a missense DCLRE1C variant in a later genetic analysis, and the association was replicated in an independent cohort. In a later analysis, most CMV-associated TCR beta chains were found to appear HLA-restricted, with HLA associations seemingly driven largely by CMV exposure. Compared with equally common non-associated chains, HLA-associated TCR beta chains in a later analysis were more clonally expanded and had lower generation probabilities. At a false discovery rate of 0.05, a later analysis linked 16,000 or so TCR beta sequences to specific HLA alleles. Roughly uniform sequencing depth across donors was assumed in presence/absence analyses, although this assumption may not hold. Correlated functional status among segregating V segments might reflect linkage disequilibrium, but an unknown experimental factor could not be ruled out. In the study, approximately 160 TCR beta chains were listed as associated with cytomegalovirus. Several of the top co-occurrence clusters appeared to be linked to parvovirus B19, influenza, CMV and Epstein-Barr virus, according to a later analysis. In vitro tests confirmed that a few of the cytomegalovirus-associated TCR beta chains recognize cytomegalovirus antigens. A cluster of highly shared sequence variants was judged likely to be a technical artifact of the sequencing pipeline.

The library was produced with the immunoSEQ multiplex PCR assay. For the multiplex PCR, a mixture combining 60 forward primers for TCR Vbeta segments and 13 reverse primers for TCR Jbeta segments was used. Amplification of the CDR3 region of rearranged TCR beta genes was performed with a multiplex PCR assay on genomic DNA. The Illumina HiSeq System was used to sequence the amplified TCR beta libraries as 87-base-pair reads. For the original study's pipeline: In a later analysis, 77 million or so unique TCR beta chains were counted across the 690 or so repertoires, and roughly 9.9 million of these chains were shared by at least two donors. A nearest-neighbor algorithm error-corrected the raw reads and collapsed the reads into unique sequences, merging closely related sequences to remove PCR and sequencing errors. CDR3 sequences were aligned to IMGT reference sequences to assign V, D and J gene segments. For a sequence to be retained, a match of at least six nucleotides to both a V gene segment and a J gene segment was required. A rearrangement was called productive if the CDR3 had no stop codons and remained in frame with V and J, and every other rearrangement was called non-productive. CDR3 was defined by IMGT convention, running from the second conserved V-encoded cysteine to the conserved J-encoded phenylalanine. The earlier analysis of about 500 of the donors excluded sequences that lacked an unambiguous match to a single V gene segment. An earlier analysis of fewer than 750 of the donors called V segments functional above 56.7% productive rearrangements and segregating when the between-donor standard deviation exceeded 5%. A statistical classification framework was built for diagnosing cytomegalovirus status from the catalog of TCR beta chain sequences. In a later analysis, V and J genes were assigned by comparing TCR nucleotide sequences against IMGT/GENE-DB human TR gene sequences. A later analysis assigned CDR3 sequences and most-parsimonious VDJ recombination scenarios with the TCRdist pipeline. In a later analysis, each TCR beta chain was defined by its CDR3 amino acid sequence together with its V-gene family, and reads without a unique V-gene family were excluded. In a later analysis, fewer than 650 highly shared, low-generation-probability nucleotide sequences were removed to address suspected cross-contamination and a sequencing artifact. A later analysis calculated a clonal expansion index for each public chain from normalized within-repertoire ranks of inferred template counts. In a later analysis, generation probabilities were computed with a VDJ recombination model fitted to out-of-frame rearrangements, and the resulting probabilities were checked against IGoR. In a later analysis, TCR-TCR, TCR-HLA and TCR-CMV co-occurrence was scored with hypergeometric tests, and a repertoire-size bias correction was applied to TCR pairs. To estimate false discovery rates, a later analysis permuted the HLA or CMV assignments 20 times. In a later analysis, co-occurring TCRs were grouped using DBSCAN, with TCRdist sequence similarity added in when clustering inside HLA-allele-positive subsets. Repertoires with fewer than 30,000 or more than 120,000 public chains were left out of co-occurrence clustering, as were five repertoires with anomalous nucleotide sharing. Here the immuneACCESS table is served through TCRdb, limited to in-frame sequences with V and J called. Missing clones are a known gap in these copies; in checked studies unresolved V genes cover under half, and the rest lacks a known reason. V, J and clone size derive from that table, while D and trimming were established from the DNA sequence. A total of almost 200,000 clones appear in this sample, roughly four fifths of them only once. The biggest ten clones account for 1.5% to 2% of the sample.

CDR1 is given as LNHDA and CDR2 as SQIVND, both from the germline V gene (reference sequence). From the cysteine through the phenylalanine, the CDR3 covers 15 amino acids. The entry retains the CDR3 DNA only, 45 bases that are in frame from base 1. Trimming takes 4 bases off V and 0 bases off J; junction bases not matched to a gene: 5. Sequenced sample: PBMCs. This receptor was identified in a man younger than 45 in good health and CMV-seronegative. Recombination connected TRBV19 to TRBJ1-2, with 7 central nucleotides matching TRBD1. The CDR3 sequence is CASSKGTAANYGYTF. The DNA is as follows: TGTGCCAGTAGTAAGGGGACAGCTGCTAACTATGGCTACACCTTC.